This TCR beta chain is from a study of OX40 agonist ivuxolimab in advanced cancers. Whole-study context: The group had a mean age of around 60 years, ranged from about 20 to 80, and was 80% to 90% male. Having had anti-PD-1, anti-PD-L1 or anti-CTLA-4 therapy before was allowed, and roughly 40% had some. The study reported partial responses in three patients: one hepatocellular carcinoma, two cutaneous melanoma.

Profiled with immunoSEQ multiplex PCR; TCRdb holds only in-frame clones, not every one. The sample includes about 36,000 clones, 65% to 85% seen only once; the top ten take more than 9.5%. No patient had autoimmune disease or received systemic immunosuppression. This CDR3 is built from 13 residues. Trimming took 6 bases from V and 1 from J, leaving 12 bases between them. The V gene's germline CDR1 is SQVTM and CDR2 ANQGSEA. The J gene is TRBJ1-1, the V gene TRBV29-1; D might be TRBD1 (6 bases). Sequencing was performed on CD4+ or CD8+ T cells sorted from blood, taken in a trial of the OX40 agonist ivuxolimab. The sequence was obtained from an adult with an advanced solid tumor such as melanoma, head and neck, liver or kidney cancer. This chain's CDR3 is CSVPGHPNTEAFF. In DNA form, the CDR3 reads TGCAGCGTGCCGGGACACCCGAACACTGAAGCTTTCTTT.